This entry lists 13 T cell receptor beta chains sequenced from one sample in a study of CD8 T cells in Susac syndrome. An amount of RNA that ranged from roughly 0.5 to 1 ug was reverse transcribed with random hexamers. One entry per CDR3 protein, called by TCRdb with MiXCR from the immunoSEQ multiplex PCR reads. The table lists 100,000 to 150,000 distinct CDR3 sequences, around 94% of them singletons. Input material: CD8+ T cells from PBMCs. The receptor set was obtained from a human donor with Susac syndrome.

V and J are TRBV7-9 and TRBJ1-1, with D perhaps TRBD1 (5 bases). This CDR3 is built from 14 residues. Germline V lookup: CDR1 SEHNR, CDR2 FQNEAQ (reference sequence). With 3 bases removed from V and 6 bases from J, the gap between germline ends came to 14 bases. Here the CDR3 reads CASSLSAGRAEAFF. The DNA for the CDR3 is TGTGCCAGCAGCTTGAGTGCAGGGAGGGCTGAAGCTTTCTTT.

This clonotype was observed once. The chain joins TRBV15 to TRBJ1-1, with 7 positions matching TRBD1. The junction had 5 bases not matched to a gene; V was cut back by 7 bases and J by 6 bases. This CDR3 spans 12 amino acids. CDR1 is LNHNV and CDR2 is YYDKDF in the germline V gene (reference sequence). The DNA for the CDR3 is TGTGCCACCAAAGGGGGCTTTTCTGAAGCTTTCTTT. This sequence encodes CATKGGFSEAFF.

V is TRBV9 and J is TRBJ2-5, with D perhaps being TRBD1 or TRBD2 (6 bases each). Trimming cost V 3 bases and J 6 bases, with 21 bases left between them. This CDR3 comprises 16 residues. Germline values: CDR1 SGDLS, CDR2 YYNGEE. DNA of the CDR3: TGTGCCAGCAGCGCCAGCGGCTGGGTGGGGGGCCAGACCCAGTACTTC. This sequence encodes CASSASGWVGGQTQYF.

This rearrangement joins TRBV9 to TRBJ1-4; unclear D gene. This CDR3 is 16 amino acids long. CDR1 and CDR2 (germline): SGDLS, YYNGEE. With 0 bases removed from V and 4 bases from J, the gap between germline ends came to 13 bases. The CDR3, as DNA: TGTGCCAGCAGCGTAGAAGATCGCGGAATTAATGAAAAACTGTTTTTT. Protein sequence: CASSVEDRGINEKLFF.

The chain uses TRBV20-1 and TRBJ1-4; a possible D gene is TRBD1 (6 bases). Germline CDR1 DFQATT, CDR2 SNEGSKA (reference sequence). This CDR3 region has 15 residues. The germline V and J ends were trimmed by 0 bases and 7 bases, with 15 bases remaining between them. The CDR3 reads CSARDRLGQFEKLFF. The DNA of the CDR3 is TGCAGTGCTAGAGATCGCCTCGGACAGTTTGAAAAACTGTTTTTT.

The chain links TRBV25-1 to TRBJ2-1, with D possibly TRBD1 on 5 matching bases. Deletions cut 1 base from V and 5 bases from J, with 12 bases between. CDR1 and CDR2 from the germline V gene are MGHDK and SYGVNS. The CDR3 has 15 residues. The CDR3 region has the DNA TGTGCCAGCAGTGAATTAAGGGGTCGAGACAATGAGCAGTTCTTC. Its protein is CASSELRGRDNEQFF.

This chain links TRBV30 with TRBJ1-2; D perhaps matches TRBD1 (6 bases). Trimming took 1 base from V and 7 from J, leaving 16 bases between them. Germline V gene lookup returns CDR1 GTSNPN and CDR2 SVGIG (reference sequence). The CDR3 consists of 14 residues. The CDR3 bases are TGTGCCTGGAGTGCTACCGCTACAGGGTTTGGCTACACCTTC. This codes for CAWSATATGFGYTF.

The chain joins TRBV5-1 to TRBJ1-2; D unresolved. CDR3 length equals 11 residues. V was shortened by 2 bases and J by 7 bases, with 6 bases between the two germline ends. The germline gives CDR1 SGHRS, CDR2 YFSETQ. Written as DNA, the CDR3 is TGCGCCAGCAGCTTTGAGGGTGGCTACACCTTC. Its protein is CASSFEGGYTF.

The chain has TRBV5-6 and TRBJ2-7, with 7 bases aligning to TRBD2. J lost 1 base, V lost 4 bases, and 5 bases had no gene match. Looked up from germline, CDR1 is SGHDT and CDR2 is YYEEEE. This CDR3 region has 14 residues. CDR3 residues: CASSTGLMSYEQYF. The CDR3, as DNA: TGTGCCAGCAGCACGGGACTAATGTCCTACGAGCAGTACTTC.

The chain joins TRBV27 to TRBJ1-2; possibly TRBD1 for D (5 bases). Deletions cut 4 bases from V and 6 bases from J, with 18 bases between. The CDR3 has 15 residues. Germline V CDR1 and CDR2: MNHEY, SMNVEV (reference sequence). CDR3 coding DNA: TGTGCCAGCAGTTCCCATTCCGGGACCCCTCATGGCTACACCTTC. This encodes CASSSHSGTPHGYTF.

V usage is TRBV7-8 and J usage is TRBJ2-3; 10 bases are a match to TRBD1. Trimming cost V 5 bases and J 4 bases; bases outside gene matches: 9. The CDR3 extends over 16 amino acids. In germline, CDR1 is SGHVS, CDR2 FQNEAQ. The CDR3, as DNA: TGTGCCAGCAGCCCTCCCGGGACAGGGGTCCCAGATACGCAGTATTTT. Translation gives CASSPPGTGVPDTQYF.

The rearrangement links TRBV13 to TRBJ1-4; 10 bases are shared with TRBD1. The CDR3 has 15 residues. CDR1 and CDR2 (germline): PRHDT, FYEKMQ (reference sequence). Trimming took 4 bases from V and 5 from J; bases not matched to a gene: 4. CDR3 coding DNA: TGTGCCAGCAGCTCAGACAGGGGGCGAAATGAAAAACTGTTTTTT. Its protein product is CASSSDRGRNEKLFF.

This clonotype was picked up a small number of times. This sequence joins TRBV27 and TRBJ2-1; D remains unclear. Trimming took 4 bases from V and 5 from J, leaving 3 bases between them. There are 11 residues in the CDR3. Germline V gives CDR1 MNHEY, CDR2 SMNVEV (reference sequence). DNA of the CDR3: TGTGCCAGCAGTTCTAACAATGAGCAGTTCTTC. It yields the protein CASSSNNEQFF.